These 26 T cell receptor beta chains were all obtained from the same sample, sequenced in a study of blood T cell repertoires in COVID-19. Method: immunoSEQ multiplex PCR; TCRdb's copy keeps in-frame clones and lacks some. The data show just over 300,000 clones, around 85% seen once. Sequencing was carried out using PBMCs or T cells enriched from blood (not recorded which). These receptors were collected from a man younger than 40 who had recovered from COVID-19.

This sequence joins TRBV9 and TRBJ1-2, with D uncertain. CDR1 is SGDLS, CDR2 YYNGEE, per germline. The CDR3 is 12 residues long. Trimming stripped 1 base from V and 7 bases from J, with 8 bases between. CDR3 region: CASSVRGAGYTF. The CDR3 nucleotides read TGTGCCAGCAGCGTACGGGGTGCTGGCTACACCTTC. Filled out from reference TRBV9 and TRBJ1-2, the complete variable domain reads DSGVTQTPKHLITATGQRVTLRCSPRSGDLSVYWYQQSLDQGLQFLIQYYNGEERAKGNILERFSAQQFPDLHSELNLSSLELGDSALYFCASSVRGAGYTFGSGTRLTVV.

This clone came up many times. The chain has TRBV29-1 and TRBJ1-1, with D perhaps matching TRBD1 (6 bases). This CDR3 contains 14 residues. CDR1 and CDR2 (germline): SQVTM, ANQGSEA. The ends were cut back, 7 bases at V and 0 bases at J, with 15 bases in the middle. The CDR3 loop is CSAMKQGLNTEAFF. CDR3 in DNA: TGCAGCGCCATGAAACAGGGCTTGAACACTGAAGCTTTCTTT. Full variable domain (outside the CDR3, taken from reference TRBV29-1 and TRBJ1-1): SAVISQKPSRDICQRGTSLTIQCQVDSQVTMMFWYRQQPGQSLTLIATANQGSEATYESGFVIDKFPISRPNLTFSTLTVSNMSPEDSSIYLCSAMKQGLNTEAFFGQGTRLTVV.

In its sample, this clone was seen once. The chain couples TRBV4-3 to TRBJ1-2; TRBD1 matches at 9 bases. This CDR3 comprises 15 residues. Germline CDR1 and CDR2: LGHNA and YSLEER. V shed 0 bases and J 7 bases; nucleotides not matched to a gene: 6. The CDR3 spells CASSQDRGTGLGYTF. The CDR3 nucleotides are TGCGCCAGCAGCCAAGATCGTGGGACAGGGCTTGGCTACACCTTC.

The chain is built from TRBV18 and TRBJ2-5, with D possibly being TRBD1 (7 bases). Trimming cost V 3 bases and J 1 base, with 12 bases left between them. The CDR3 runs 15 residues. Per the germline V gene, CDR1 is KGHSH and CDR2 is LQKENI. The CDR3 DNA is TGTGCCAGCTCACCTAGTCAGGGGGGCCAAGAGACCCAGTACTTC. Translated, it gives CASSPSQGGQETQYF.

This rearrangement joins TRBV11-2 to TRBJ1-2; 7 positions match TRBD1. Germline lookup yields CDR1 SGHAT and CDR2 FQNNGV. After removal of 3 bases from V and 4 bases from J, the junction contained 8 bases not matched to a gene. The CDR3 is 15 residues long. CDR3 in DNA: TGTGCCAGCAGCTTGCAGGGACAGAAACTCTATGGCTACACCTTC. This encodes CASSLQGQKLYGYTF. Full variable domain (remainder filled in from reference TRBV11-2 and TRBJ1-2): EAGVAQSPRYKIIEKRQSVAFWCNPISGHATLYWYQQILGQGPKLLIQFQNNGVVDDSQLPKDRFSAERLKGVDSTLKIQPAKLEDSAVYLCASSLQGQKLYGYTFGSGTRLTVV.

V is TRBV5-1 and J is TRBJ2-7, with TRBD1 identical over 11 bases. CDR1 SGHRS and CDR2 YFSETQ come from the germline V gene. CDR3 length: 20 amino acids. After removal of 2 bases from V and 0 bases from J, the junction contained 16 bases not matched to a gene. CDR3 DNA: TGCGCCAGCAGCTTCACCCCTTTGGGACAGGGGGTATTGAGCTCCTACGAGCAGTACTTC. Translating gives CASSFTPLGQGVLSSYEQYF. The complete variable domain, with remaining parts taken from reference TRBV5-1 and TRBJ2-7, reads KAGVTQTPRYLIKTRGQQVTLSCSPISGHRSVSWYQQTPGQGLQFLFEYFSETQRNKGNFPGRFSGRQFSNSRSEMNVSTLELGDSALYLCASSFTPLGQGVLSSYEQYFGPGTRLTVT.

The V gene is TRBV29-1, the J gene TRBJ2-1, with 9 nucleotides matching TRBD1. The J segment lost 6 bases and the V segment lost 7 bases, leaving 7 bases of the junction unmatched. Germline V gene lookup returns CDR1 SQVTM and CDR2 ANQGSEA. This CDR3 contains 13 residues. In DNA form, the CDR3 reads TGCAGCGCCGTAGGGACAGGGTTCAATGAGCAGTTCTTC. This translates into CSAVGTGFNEQFF.

With regard to this clone: The same CDR3 is also encoded by other DNA sequences in this sample. The chain's CDR3 is CSARGGNTIYF. CDR3 sequence (DNA): TGCAGTGCTAGGGGGGGTAACACCATATATTTT. The V gene is TRBV20-1, the J gene TRBJ1-3; D is perhaps TRBD1 (5 bases). The CDR3 is made up of 11 amino acids. Looked up from germline, CDR1 is DFQATT and CDR2 is SNEGSKA (reference sequence). Trimming removed 3 bases at V and 7 bases at J, with 7 bases between.

This chain joins TRBV9 and TRBJ2-2; 8 bases agree with TRBD1. CDR3 length: 15 amino acids. V was pared by 4 bases and J by 5 bases, with 7 bases of the junction left unmatched. Per the germline V gene, CDR1 is SGDLS and CDR2 is YYNGEE. The CDR3 DNA reads TGTGCCAGCAGCTCACGGACAGGGAGAACCGGGGAGCTGTTTTTT. Amino acids: CASSSRTGRTGELFF.

This chain connects TRBV11-2 to TRBJ2-7, with D hard to call. Germline loops: CDR1 SGHAT, CDR2 FQNNGV. There are 13 residues in the CDR3. With 1 base removed from V and 5 bases from J, the gap between germline ends came to 9 bases. This CDR3 is CASSLVAHHEQYF. DNA for the CDR3: TGTGCCAGCAGCTTAGTGGCCCATCACGAGCAGTACTTC.

This chain joins TRBV5-4 and TRBJ1-6, with TRBD1 matching over 11 bases. CDR3 length equals 17 residues. In germline, CDR1 is SGHNT, CDR2 YYREEE (reference sequence). V was clipped by 4 bases and J by 6 bases; unmatched bases: 9. The CDR3 coding sequence is TGTGCCAGCAGCCCCCGGACAGGGGGCGCGAGTAATTCACCCCTCCACTTT. Its translation is CASSPRTGGASNSPLHF.

Points on this clone: The sample contains more than one DNA sequence encoding this CDR3. The chain joins TRBV27 to TRBJ2-2; TRBD2 aligns across 11 bases. Looked up from germline, CDR1 is MNHEY and CDR2 is SMNVEV (reference sequence). The CDR3 has 15 amino acids. V lost 5 bases to trimming and J lost 4 bases; unmatched junction nucleotides: 3. CDR3 bases: TGTGCCAGCAGTCTTCTAGCGGGGGGCACCGGGGAGCTGTTTTTT. It translates to CASSLLAGGTGELFF.

V and J are TRBV30 and TRBJ2-1, with 7 bases lining up with TRBD2. The CDR3 loop spans 15 amino acids. The J segment lost 6 bases and the V segment lost 7 bases, leaving 15 bases of the junction unmatched. CDR1 is GTSNPN, CDR2 SVGIG, per germline (reference sequence). CDR3 amino acids: CASYPRTSTSNEQFF. In DNA, the CDR3 is TGTGCCTCCTACCCCCGGACTAGTACCTCCAATGAGCAGTTCTTC.

The V and J genes are TRBV19 and TRBJ1-2, with 10 bases lining up with TRBD1. V shed 4 bases, J shed 6 bases, and the junction held 2 bases outside the gene matches. Germline assignment: CDR1 LNHDA and CDR2 SQIVND (reference sequence). This CDR3 spans 13 amino acids. The CDR3 bases are TGTGCCAGTAGTAGGGGACAGGGGAATGGCTACACCTTC. Its protein is CASSRGQGNGYTF.

The J gene is TRBJ2-3, the V gene TRBV4-1, with TRBD2 matching over 12 bases. This CDR3 is built from 19 residues. Losses at the gene ends were 1 base for V and 1 base for J; bases not matched to a gene: 9. Germline V gives CDR1 MGHRA, CDR2 YSYEKL. The CDR3 DNA follows: TGCGCCAGCAGCCAAGCGGGCCTAGCGGGGGGGCAACGCACAGATACGCAGTATTTT. Its protein product is CASSQAGLAGGQRTDTQYF.

The V and J genes are TRBV30 and TRBJ1-4; 7 nucleotides align to TRBD1. The CDR3 is 18 amino acids. The V gene's germline CDR1 is GTSNPN and CDR2 SVGIG (reference sequence). J lost 0 bases, V lost 2 bases, and 12 bases had no gene match. The CDR3 sequence is CAWSYTGAPLPTNEKLFF. Here the CDR3 DNA reads TGTGCCTGGAGTTACACAGGGGCCCCCTTACCAACTAATGAAAAACTGTTTTTT.

The J gene is TRBJ2-2, the V gene TRBV4-1; D ambiguous. The CDR3 totals 15 residues. Germline values: CDR1 MGHRA, CDR2 YSYEKL. Trimming shortened V by 4 bases and J by 8 bases, and 17 bases separated the two germline ends. The CDR3 coding sequence is TGCGCCAGCAGCCCCGCCCTGACTTTGCCGGGGGAGCTGTTTTTT. This sequence encodes CASSPALTLPGELFF.

The chain joins TRBV5-1 to TRBJ1-2; D is ambiguous. The V gene lost 0 bases and the J gene lost 8 bases, with 17 bases spanning the gap. CDR3 length: 15 amino acids. The germline CDR1 and CDR2 sequences are SGHRS and YFSETQ. CDR3 in amino acids: CASSLEAQLPGGYTF. Here the CDR3 DNA reads TGCGCCAGCAGCTTGGAGGCACAGCTCCCGGGGGGCTACACCTTC.

This chain uses TRBV11-2 with TRBJ2-3; 7 bases map to TRBD2. V was pared by 5 bases and J by 8 bases, with 10 bases of the junction left unmatched. This CDR3 has 14 amino acids. CDR1 is SGHAT, CDR2 FQNNGV, per germline. The CDR3 spells CASSGPGGAVTQYF. The CDR3 region has the DNA TGTGCCAGCAGCGGCCCGGGGGGTGCGGTTACGCAGTATTTT.

The V and J genes are TRBV12-3 or TRBV12-4 and TRBJ2-4; possible D gene TRBD1, 6 bases. This CDR3 comprises 12 residues. Trimming shortened V by 5 bases and J by 6 bases, and 8 bases separated the two germline ends. The CDR3 nucleotides are TGTGCCAGCAGTCCGGACAGAAACATTCAGTACTTC. This gives the protein CASSPDRNIQYF.

V usage is TRBV12-3 or TRBV12-4 and J usage is TRBJ1-1, with D tentatively TRBD1 (5 bases). The CDR3 contains 13 residues. The ends were cut back, 3 bases at V and 8 bases at J, with 13 bases in the middle. CDR3 nucleotides: TGTGCCAGCAGTTTGATCACAGGCGCCGAAGCTTTCTTT. Its translation is CASSLITGAEAFF.

The rearrangement joins TRBV12-3 or TRBV12-4 to TRBJ1-4; TRBD1 might be the D (6 bases). The V gene lost 5 bases and the J gene lost 6 bases, with 7 bases spanning the gap. The CDR3 totals 12 residues. The CDR3 nucleotides read TGTGCCAGCAGTCCAGGGGATGAAAAACTGTTTTTT. Protein sequence: CASSPGDEKLFF.

The chain joins TRBV20-1 to TRBJ1-2; D is undetermined. V lost 3 bases and J 5 bases, leaving 7 bases between the germline ends. Per the germline V gene, CDR1 is DFQATT and CDR2 is SNEGSKA (reference sequence). CDR3 length: 11 amino acids. CDR3 coding DNA: TGCAGTGCTAGTACGGGGTATGGCTACACCTTC. Translating it yields CSASTGYGYTF.

The V gene is TRBV27, the J gene TRBJ2-1, with 10 nucleotides matching TRBD1. Germline trimming cut 6 bases from V and 0 bases from J; bases unmatched to any gene: 8. The CDR3 length is 17 residues. CDR1 is MNHEY, CDR2 SMNVEV, per germline (reference sequence). In DNA form, the CDR3 reads TGTGCCAGCAGGGGAGGGACAGGGGTTAGCTCCTACAATGAGCAGTTCTTC. Encoded protein: CASRGGTGVSSYNEQFF.

In its sample, this clone was seen once. Within the sample, other DNA sequences also encode this same CDR3. This chain joins TRBV30 and TRBJ1-5; TRBD1 is a possible D gene (5 bases). Trimming shortened V by 0 bases and J by 4 bases, and 10 bases separated the two germline ends. The germline V gene has CDR1 GTSNPN and CDR2 SVGIG (reference sequence). CDR3 length: 14 amino acids. The CDR3 nucleotides read TGTGCCTGGAGTGTAGGAGGGGCTAATCAGCCCCAGCATTTT. Its protein product is CAWSVGGANQPQHF.

This chain uses TRBV10-2 with TRBJ2-2; 8 bases match TRBD1. CDR1 and CDR2 from the germline V gene are WSHSY and SAAADI. This CDR3 has 15 residues. The junction had 8 bases not matched to a gene; V was cut back by 4 bases and J by 7 bases. The CDR3 sequence is CASSGIRTGLGELFF. The CDR3 region has the DNA TGCGCCAGCAGTGGTATTCGGACAGGGCTCGGGGAGCTGTTTTTT.